There are many counts of the clone carrying this TCR beta chain. The sample belongs to a study of T cell repertoires in cytomegalovirus infection. The CDR3 spans 17 residues. V was pared by 4 bases and J by 0 bases, with 13 bases between. Germline V gives CDR1 MDHEN, CDR2 SYDVKM. TCRdb re-derived calls from the reads in MiXCR, one entry per CDR3 protein. This sample has about 140,000 distinct CDR3 sequences, with about 6% found just once. The receptor was derived from a human donor in good health (CMV status not recorded). Some clones in this sample may be carry-over from other donors' samples. This sequence joins TRBV28 and TRBJ1-6; D gene uncertain. Sequencing was performed on PBMCs. CDR3 loop: CASSSLDGSSYNSPLHF. The CDR3 DNA sequence: TGTGCCAGCAGTTCCCTGGACGGGAGCTCCTATAATTCACCCCTCCACTTT. Full variable domain (remainder filled in from reference TRBV28 and TRBJ1-6): DVKVTQSSRYLVKRTGEKVFLECVQDMDHENMFWYRQDPGLGLRLIYFSYDVKMKEKGDIPEGYSVSREKKERFSLILESASTNQTSMYLCASSSLDGSSYNSPLHFGNGTRLTVT.